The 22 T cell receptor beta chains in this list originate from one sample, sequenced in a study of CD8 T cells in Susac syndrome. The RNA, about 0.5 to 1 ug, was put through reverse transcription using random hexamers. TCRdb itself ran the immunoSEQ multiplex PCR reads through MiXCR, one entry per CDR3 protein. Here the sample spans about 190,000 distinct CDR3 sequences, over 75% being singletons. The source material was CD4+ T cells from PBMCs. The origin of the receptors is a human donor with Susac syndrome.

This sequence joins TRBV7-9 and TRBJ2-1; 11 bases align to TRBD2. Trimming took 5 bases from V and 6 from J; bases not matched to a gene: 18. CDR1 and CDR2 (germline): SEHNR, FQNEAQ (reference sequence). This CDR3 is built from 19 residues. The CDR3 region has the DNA TGTGCCAGCAGCACGAGGACTAGCGGGCTCACCCTCCGGGGCAATGAGCAGTTCTTC. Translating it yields CASSTRTSGLTLRGNEQFF.

As DNA, the CDR3 is TGTGCCAGCAGTTTAATTTCAGGGACCAGAGGCAATGAGCAGTTCTTC. Translation: CASSLISGTRGNEQFF. The J gene is TRBJ2-1, the V gene TRBV28; D is possibly TRBD1 or TRBD2 (5 bases each). Trimming stripped 2 bases from V and 6 bases from J, with 17 bases between. This CDR3 contains 16 residues. Germline lookup yields CDR1 MDHEN and CDR2 SYDVKM.

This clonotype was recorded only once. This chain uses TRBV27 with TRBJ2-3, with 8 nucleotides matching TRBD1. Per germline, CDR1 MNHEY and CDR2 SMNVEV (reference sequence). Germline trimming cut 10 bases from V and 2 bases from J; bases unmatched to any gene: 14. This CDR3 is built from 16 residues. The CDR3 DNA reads TGTGCCACCCGTAAGGGGGTGGGACAGGACACAGATACGCAGTATTTT. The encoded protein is CATRKGVGQDTDTQYF.

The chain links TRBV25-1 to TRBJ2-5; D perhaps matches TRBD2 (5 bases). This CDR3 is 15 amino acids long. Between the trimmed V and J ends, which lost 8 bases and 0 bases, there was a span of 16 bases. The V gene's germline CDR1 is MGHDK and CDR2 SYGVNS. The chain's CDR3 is CASEDLSGNQETQYF. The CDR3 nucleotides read TGTGCCAGCGAAGATTTATCGGGGAACCAAGAGACCCAGTACTTC.

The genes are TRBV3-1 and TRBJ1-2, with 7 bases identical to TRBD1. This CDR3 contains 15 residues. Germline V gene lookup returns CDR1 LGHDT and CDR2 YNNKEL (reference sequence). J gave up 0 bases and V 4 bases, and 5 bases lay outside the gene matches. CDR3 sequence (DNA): TGTGCCAGCAGCCCATCCGGGACAGCTAACTATGGCTACACCTTC. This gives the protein CASSPSGTANYGYTF.

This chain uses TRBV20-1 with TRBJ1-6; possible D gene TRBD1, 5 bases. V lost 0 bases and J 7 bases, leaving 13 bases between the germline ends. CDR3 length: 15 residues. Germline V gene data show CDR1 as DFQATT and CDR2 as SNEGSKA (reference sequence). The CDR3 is CSAREKGRSNSPLHF. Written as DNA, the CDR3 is TGCAGTGCTAGAGAGAAGGGGCGGAGCAATTCACCCCTCCACTTT.

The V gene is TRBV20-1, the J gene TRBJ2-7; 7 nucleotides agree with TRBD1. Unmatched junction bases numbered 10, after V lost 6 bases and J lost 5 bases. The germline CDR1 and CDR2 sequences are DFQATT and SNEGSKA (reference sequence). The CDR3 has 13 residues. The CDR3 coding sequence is TGCAGTGCGTACCGGGACAGCCTCGACGAGCAGTACTTC. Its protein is CSAYRDSLDEQYF.

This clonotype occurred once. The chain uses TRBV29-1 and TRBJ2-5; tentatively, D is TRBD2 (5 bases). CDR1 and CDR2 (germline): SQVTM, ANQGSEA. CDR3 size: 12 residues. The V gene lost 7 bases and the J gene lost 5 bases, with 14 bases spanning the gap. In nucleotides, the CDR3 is TGCAGCGCCAGGAACGCGGGCGAGACCCAGTACTTC. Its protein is CSARNAGETQYF.

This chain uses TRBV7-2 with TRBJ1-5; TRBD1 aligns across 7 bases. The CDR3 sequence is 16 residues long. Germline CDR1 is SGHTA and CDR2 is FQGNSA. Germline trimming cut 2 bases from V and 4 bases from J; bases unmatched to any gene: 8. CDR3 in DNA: TGTGCCAGCAGCTTATTTGCCACAGGGGTAAATCAGCCCCAGCATTTT. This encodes CASSLFATGVNQPQHF.

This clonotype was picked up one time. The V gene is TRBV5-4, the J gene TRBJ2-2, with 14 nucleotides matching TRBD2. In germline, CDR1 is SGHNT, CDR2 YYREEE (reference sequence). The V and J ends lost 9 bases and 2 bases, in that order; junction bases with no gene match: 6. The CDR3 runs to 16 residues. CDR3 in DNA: TGTGCCACCACCGGGACTAGCGGGGGAAACACCGGGGAGCTGTTTTTT. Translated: CATTGTSGGNTGELFF.

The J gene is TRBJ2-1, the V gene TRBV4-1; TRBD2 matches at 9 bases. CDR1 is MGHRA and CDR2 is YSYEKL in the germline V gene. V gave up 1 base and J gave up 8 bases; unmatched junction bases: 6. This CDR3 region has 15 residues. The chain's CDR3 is CASSQVSGGPDEQFF. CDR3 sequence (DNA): TGCGCCAGCAGCCAAGTTAGCGGGGGCCCGGATGAGCAGTTCTTC.

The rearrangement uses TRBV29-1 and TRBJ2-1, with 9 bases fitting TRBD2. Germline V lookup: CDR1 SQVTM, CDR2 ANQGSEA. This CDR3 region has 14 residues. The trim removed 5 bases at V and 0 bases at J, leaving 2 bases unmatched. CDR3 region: CSVSGGSSYNEQFF. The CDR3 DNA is TGCAGCGTTAGCGGGGGGAGCTCCTACAATGAGCAGTTCTTC.

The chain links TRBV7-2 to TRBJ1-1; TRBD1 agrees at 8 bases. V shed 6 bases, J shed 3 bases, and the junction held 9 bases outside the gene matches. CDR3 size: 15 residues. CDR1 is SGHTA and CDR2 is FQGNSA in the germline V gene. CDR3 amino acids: CASSYQQGAHTEAFF. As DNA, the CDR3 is TGTGCCAGCAGTTATCAGCAGGGGGCTCACACTGAAGCTTTCTTT.

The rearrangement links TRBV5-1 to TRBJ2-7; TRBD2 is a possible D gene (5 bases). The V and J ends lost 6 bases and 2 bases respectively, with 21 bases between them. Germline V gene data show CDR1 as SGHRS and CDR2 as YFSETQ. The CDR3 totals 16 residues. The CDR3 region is CASTHGYEGDPYEQYF. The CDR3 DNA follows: TGCGCCAGCACCCACGGTTACGAGGGAGACCCCTACGAGCAGTACTTC.

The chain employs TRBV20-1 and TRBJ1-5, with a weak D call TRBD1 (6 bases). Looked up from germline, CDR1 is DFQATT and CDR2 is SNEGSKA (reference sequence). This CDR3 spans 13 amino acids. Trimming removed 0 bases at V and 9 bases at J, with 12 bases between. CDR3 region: CSAREGQSWPQHF. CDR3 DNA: TGCAGTGCTAGAGAAGGACAGAGCTGGCCCCAGCATTTT.

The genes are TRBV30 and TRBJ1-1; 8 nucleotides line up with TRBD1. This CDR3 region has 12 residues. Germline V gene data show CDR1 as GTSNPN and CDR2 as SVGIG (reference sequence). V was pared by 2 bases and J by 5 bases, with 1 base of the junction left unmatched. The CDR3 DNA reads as TGTGCCTGGAGTCGACAGGGGACTGAAGCTTTCTTT. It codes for CAWSRQGTEAFF.

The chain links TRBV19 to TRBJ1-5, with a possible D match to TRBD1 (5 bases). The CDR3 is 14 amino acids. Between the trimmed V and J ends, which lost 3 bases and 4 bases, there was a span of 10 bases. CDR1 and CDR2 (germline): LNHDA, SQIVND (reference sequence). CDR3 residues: CASSIPQGNQPQHF. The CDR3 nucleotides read TGTGCCAGTAGTATCCCCCAGGGAAATCAGCCCCAGCATTTT. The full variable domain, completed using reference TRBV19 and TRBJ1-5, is DGGITQSPKYLFRKEGQNVTLSCEQNLNHDAMYWYRQDPGQGLRLIYYSQIVNDFQKGDIAEGYSVSREKKESFPLTVTSAQKNPTAFYLCASSIPQGNQPQHFGDGTRLSIL.

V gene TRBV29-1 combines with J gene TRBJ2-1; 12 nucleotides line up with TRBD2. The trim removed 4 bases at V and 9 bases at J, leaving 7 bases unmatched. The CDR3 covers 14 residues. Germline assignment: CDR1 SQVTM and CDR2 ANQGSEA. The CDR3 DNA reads TGCAGCGTTGTATCTAGCGGGAGGGCCCTTGAGCAGTTCTTC. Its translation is CSVVSSGRALEQFF.

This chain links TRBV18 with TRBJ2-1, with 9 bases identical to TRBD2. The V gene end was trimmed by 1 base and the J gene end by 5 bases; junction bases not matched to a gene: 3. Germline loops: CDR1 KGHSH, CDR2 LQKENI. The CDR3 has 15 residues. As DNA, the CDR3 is TGTGCCAGCTCACCACAGGGACTAGCAAACAATGAGCAGTTCTTC. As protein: CASSPQGLANNEQFF.

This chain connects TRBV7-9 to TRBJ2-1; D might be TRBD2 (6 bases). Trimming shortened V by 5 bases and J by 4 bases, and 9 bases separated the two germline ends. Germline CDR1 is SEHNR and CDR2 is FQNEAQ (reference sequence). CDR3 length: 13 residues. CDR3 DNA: TGTGCCAGCAGCCCCGCGGGGTACAATGAGCAGTTCTTC. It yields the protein CASSPAGYNEQFF.

The DNA of the CDR3 is TGTGCCAGCAGTGAAGCGCCCACCACTGTGGAGTTCTTC. This gives the protein CASSEAPTTVEFF. The chain joins TRBV6-1 to TRBJ2-1; D is undetermined. The CDR3 runs 13 residues. Trimming stripped 0 bases from V and 14 bases from J, with 14 bases between. CDR1 MNHNS and CDR2 SASEGT come from the germline V gene.

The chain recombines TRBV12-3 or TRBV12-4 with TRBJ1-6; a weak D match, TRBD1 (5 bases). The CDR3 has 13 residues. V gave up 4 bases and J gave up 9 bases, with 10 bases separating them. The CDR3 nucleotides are TGTGCCAGCAGTTCCCTGGGGGGTTCACCCCTCCACTTT. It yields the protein CASSSLGGSPLHF.